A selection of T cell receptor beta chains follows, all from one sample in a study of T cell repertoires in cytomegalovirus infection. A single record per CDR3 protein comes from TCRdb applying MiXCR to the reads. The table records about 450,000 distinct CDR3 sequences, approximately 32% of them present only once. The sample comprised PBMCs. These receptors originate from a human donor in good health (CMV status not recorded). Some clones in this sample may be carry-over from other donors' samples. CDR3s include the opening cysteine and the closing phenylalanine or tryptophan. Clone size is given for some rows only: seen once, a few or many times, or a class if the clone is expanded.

CDR3aa: CASSYDRVGDEQYF
v_gene: TRBV5-1
len: 14
abundance: -

CDR3aa: CASSQELRAGGQETQYF
v_gene: TRBV4-2
len: 17
abundance: -

CDR3aa: CASSPGETTNEKLFF
v_gene: TRBV5-1
len: 15
abundance: -

CDR3aa: CASSFMTSGSSYNEQFF
v_gene: TRBV7-6
len: 17
abundance: few

CDR3aa: CASSREQGETQYF
v_gene: TRBV11-2
len: 13
abundance: -

CDR3aa: CSSSRRGGGDEQYF
v_gene: TRBV7-6
len: 14
abundance: -

CDR3aa: CASSLGGGYGETQYF
v_gene: TRBV7-2
len: 15
abundance: few

CDR3aa: CASSQDSGRDTGELFF
v_gene: TRBV4-3
len: 16
abundance: -

CDR3aa: CASSQGQGGADTQYF
v_gene: TRBV4-2
len: 15
abundance: many

CDR3aa: CASRGLSTYNEQFF
v_gene: TRBV7-9
len: 14
abundance: -

CDR3aa: CASSLGQGGDEQYF
v_gene: TRBV7-9
len: 14
abundance: many

CDR3aa: CASTPGPGNTEAFF
v_gene: TRBV12-3/TRBV12-4
len: 14
abundance: few

CDR3aa: CASSPQRSREEQYF
v_gene: TRBV18
len: 14
abundance: -

CDR3aa: CASSELTANYGYTF
v_gene: TRBV2
len: 14
abundance: -

CDR3aa: CASSTLGSPYNEQFF
v_gene: TRBV7-8
len: 15
abundance: many

CDR3aa: CASSPRTSGVYNEQFF
v_gene: TRBV5-1
len: 16
abundance: -

CDR3aa: CASSAPGAGKDNEQFF
v_gene: TRBV11-2
len: 16
abundance: few

CDR3aa: CASSPPTTGETQYF
v_gene: TRBV12-3/TRBV12-4
len: 14
abundance: -

CDR3aa: CASSSSGLAGPRSSYEQYF
v_gene: TRBV7-4
len: 19
abundance: -

CDR3aa: CATSFTDTQYF
v_gene: TRBV24-1
len: 11
abundance: many

CDR3aa: CASSLPGNEAFF
v_gene: TRBV28
len: 12
abundance: few

CDR3aa: CATADTLDTEAFF
v_gene: TRBV7-9
len: 13
abundance: many

CDR3aa: CSAQRSEAFF
v_gene: TRBV20-1
len: 10
abundance: few

CDR3aa: CSASSRPSSYEQYF
v_gene: TRBV20-1
len: 14
abundance: few

CDR3aa: CASSQTPRYGYTF
v_gene: TRBV14
len: 13
abundance: few

CDR3aa: CASSLGGGASSYNEQFF
v_gene: TRBV7-6
len: 17
abundance: few

CDR3aa: CASSVGASGRGTDTQYF
v_gene: TRBV9
len: 17
abundance: -

CDR3aa: CASSQGTGKNQPQHF
v_gene: TRBV7-9
len: 15
abundance: many

CDR3aa: CASSLRGDYSGNTIYF
v_gene: TRBV7-6
len: 16
abundance: many

CDR3aa: CAIGGSGDNEQFF
v_gene: TRBV7-9
len: 13
abundance: -

CDR3aa: CASSLYVRGSAKNIQYF
v_gene: TRBV7-8
len: 17
abundance: many

CDR3aa: CASSSWAIKHTQYF
v_gene: TRBV5-6
len: 14
abundance: -

CDR3aa: CASSQEIRGTEAFF
v_gene: TRBV4-3
len: 14
abundance: -

CDR3aa: CASSQVDRVSYGYTF
v_gene: TRBV14
len: 15
abundance: -

CDR3aa: CASSLRGRTSRPKYNEQFF
v_gene: TRBV7-3
len: 19
abundance: few

CDR3aa: CASGPTGRGGETQYF
v_gene: TRBV6-8
len: 15
abundance: -

CDR3aa: CASTRLAGGPDEQFF
v_gene: TRBV5-6
len: 15
abundance: -

CDR3aa: CASSRWNTEAFF
v_gene: TRBV2
len: 12
abundance: -

CDR3aa: CASSRSTGWNTEAFF
v_gene: TRBV7-2
len: 15
abundance: many

CDR3aa: CASSEGGHGNTEAFF
v_gene: TRBV2
len: 15
abundance: few

CDR3aa: CASSQDTWGTEAFF
v_gene: TRBV3-1
len: 14
abundance: -

CDR3aa: CASSVDRASNQPQHF
v_gene: TRBV19
len: 15
abundance: -